The 26 T cell receptor beta chains below all came from one sample that was sequenced in a study of post-analysis software for immune sequencing data. Their recognized antigens are unknown. The study's findings and limits: The five TRBV segments detected at higher frequency in patients than in controls included TRBV5-6, TRBV5-1 and TRBV20-1.

Unique molecular identifiers were built into the TCR beta cDNA libraries. Using its own MiXCR run on the PCR reads, TCRdb lists one record per CDR3 protein. The table has roughly 800,000 distinct CDR3 sequences, roughly 58% seen once. Sequenced: blood. These receptors originate from a girl aged 5 to 17 with multiple sclerosis.

This clonotype was counted once. The chain carries TRBV6-1 and TRBJ1-1; TRBD1 matches 7 bases. This CDR3 comprises 13 residues. In germline, CDR1 is MNHNS, CDR2 SASEGT. The V gene end was trimmed by 1 base and the J gene end by 10 bases; junction bases not matched to a gene: 6. The CDR3 region has the DNA TGTGCCAGCAGTGAAGTCAGGGGGGTGGGAGCTTTCTTT. This encodes CASSEVRGVGAFF.

The chain couples TRBV7-2 to TRBJ2-1; TRBD1 or TRBD2 may be the D gene (5 bases each). The germline V gene has CDR1 SGHTA and CDR2 FQGNSA. The germline V and J ends were trimmed by 0 bases and 5 bases, with 14 bases remaining between them. The CDR3 consists of 16 residues. The CDR3 loop is CASSLAAGAPNNEQFF. Written as DNA, the CDR3 is TGTGCCAGCAGCTTAGCGGCCGGGGCACCGAACAATGAGCAGTTCTTC.

The chain joins TRBV10-3 to TRBJ2-3, with D perhaps matching TRBD2 (5 bases). Germline V lookup: CDR1 ENHRY, CDR2 SYGVKD. V shed 5 bases and J shed 0 bases, with 21 bases lying between them. The CDR3 contains 18 residues. The CDR3 loop is CAISLLRPSGVSTDTQYF. CDR3 in DNA: TGTGCCATCAGTCTGCTCCGGCCCAGCGGAGTTAGCACAGATACGCAGTATTTT.

This clonotype was observed a handful of times. The rearrangement joins TRBV20-1 to TRBJ2-3, with TRBD2 matching 11 bases. The CDR3 runs to 19 residues. The V gene's germline CDR1 is DFQATT and CDR2 SNEGSKA (reference sequence). Losses at the gene ends were 2 bases for V and 0 bases for J; bases not matched to a gene: 13. In DNA, the CDR3 is TGCAGTGCTAGACCTATATTAGATAGCGGGGGGGAAAGCACAGATACGCAGTATTTT. As protein: CSARPILDSGGESTDTQYF.

The V gene is TRBV24-1, the J gene TRBJ2-5; 12 nucleotides align to TRBD1. The CDR3 runs 20 residues. Germline V gene sequence: CDR1 KGHDR, CDR2 SFDVKD. V lost 5 bases and J lost 4; bases outside the gene matches: 19. The CDR3 region is CATSAGLGTGGAWRRETQYF. DNA of the CDR3: TGTGCCACCAGTGCCGGTCTCGGGACAGGGGGCGCTTGGCGCAGAGAGACCCAGTACTTC.

Concerning this clonotype itself: At one boundary the junction diverges from the germline segment, which might be a read error. The chain carries TRBV2 and TRBJ1-2, with 9 bases fitting TRBD1. Germline CDR1 reads SNHLY; CDR2 reads FYNNEI. CDR3 length equals 15 residues. This CDR3 is CASTSRDRDRDGCTF. DNA of the CDR3: TGTGCCAGCACTAGCCGGGACAGGGACAGGGATGGCTGCACCTTC.

This clonotype was seen only a few times. This sequence joins TRBV25-1 and TRBJ2-7, with D unclear. Trimming took 2 bases from V and 7 from J, leaving 6 bases between them. This CDR3 has 11 residues. Germline-derived CDR1 and CDR2 are MGHDK and SYGVNS. CDR3 region: CASSEREEQYF. The DNA of the CDR3 is TGTGCCAGCAGTGAAAGAGAAGAGCAGTACTTC.

The V and J genes are TRBV12-3 or TRBV12-4 and TRBJ2-7, with unresolved D. Trimming cost V 6 bases and J 6 bases, with 12 bases left between them. The CDR3 covers 12 residues. The CDR3 DNA follows: TGTGCCAGCAGCCCCACAGTCTCCGAGCAGTACTTC. Its translation: CASSPTVSEQYF.

This clonotype was detected a few times. CDR3 DNA sequence: TGTGCCAGCAGCTTCTTAAGCACAGATACGCAGTATTTT. It encodes CASSFLSTDTQYF. J is TRBJ2-3 and V is TRBV7-3; D unresolved. Germline V gene lookup returns CDR1 SGHTA and CDR2 FQGTGA. Trimming pared 3 bases from V and 0 bases from J, leaving 4 bases between. There are 13 residues in the CDR3.

The rearrangement joins TRBV20-1 to TRBJ2-5, with TRBD2 matching over 9 bases. The DNA end is a closer match to TRBJ2-7, so the J assignment may be wrong. The CDR3 consists of 15 residues. From germline, CDR1 is DFQATT and CDR2 SNEGSKA (reference sequence). CDR3 loop: CSAGGSGLASYEQYF. As DNA, the CDR3 is TGCAGTGCTGGTGGATCGGGACTAGCAAGCTACGAGCAGTACTTC.

This clonotype has just a few counts. The rearrangement uses TRBV20-1 and TRBJ2-1; D unclear. Germline CDR1 reads DFQATT; CDR2 reads SNEGSKA (reference sequence). This CDR3 contains 14 residues. Trimming pared 5 bases from V and 5 bases from J, leaving 16 bases between. CDR3 nucleotides: TGCAGTGCTTGGACCCCGTGGGCCAACAATGAGCAGTTCTTC. Its protein product is CSAWTPWANNEQFF.

J is TRBJ1-1 and V is TRBV5-1; TRBD1 matches at 7 bases. The junction had 6 bases not matched to a gene; V was cut back by 3 bases and J by 1 base. CDR1 and CDR2 (germline): SGHRS, YFSETQ. The CDR3 extends over 15 amino acids. For the CDR3, the DNA is TGCGCCAGCAGCTCCCTACAGGGGAAGAACACTGAAGCTTTCTTT. It is translated as CASSSLQGKNTEAFF. Drawing the rest from reference TRBV5-1 and TRBJ1-1, the complete variable domain is KAGVTQTPRYLIKTRGQQVTLSCSPISGHRSVSWYQQTPGQGLQFLFEYFSETQRNKGNFPGRFSGRQFSNSRSEMNVSTLELGDSALYLCASSSLQGKNTEAFFGQGTRLTVV.

CDR3 protein: CASSPTAVNQPQHF. CDR3 sequence (DNA): TGTGCCAGCAGCCCGACGGCCGTCAATCAGCCCCAGCATTTT. V and J are TRBV9 and TRBJ1-5, with D unresolved. Trimming took off 4 bases at V and 3 bases at J, with 11 bases between the two ends. The CDR3 consists of 14 residues. Germline CDR1 SGDLS, CDR2 YYNGEE.

The chain uses TRBV4-1 and TRBJ2-1; D not certain. The J call may be in error: the DNA end matches TRBJ2-7 better. Germline-derived CDR1 and CDR2 are MGHRA and YSYEKL. This CDR3 has 14 residues. Written as DNA, the CDR3 is TGCGCCAGCAGCCAAGAAGCTACGGCATCCGAGCAGTACTTC. It codes for CASSQEATASEQYF.

This clonotype was seen once. The chain combines TRBV5-1 with TRBJ1-5, with TRBD1 matching over 9 bases. The CDR3 sequence is 13 residues long. From germline, CDR1 is SGHRS and CDR2 YFSETQ. V trimming: 4 bases; J trimming: 9 bases; junction bases outside the gene matches: 5. As DNA, the CDR3 is TGCGCCAGCAGCGAGGGGACAGGGTCGCCCCAGCATTTT. Amino acids: CASSEGTGSPQHF.

The chain couples TRBV7-2 to TRBJ1-2; D may be TRBD1 (5 bases). CDR1 and CDR2 from the germline V gene are SGHTA and FQGNSA. The CDR3 is 15 residues long. V lost 1 base and J 6 bases, leaving 15 bases between the germline ends. DNA for the CDR3: TGTGCCAGCAGCTTAGGGGACTTTGTCACGGATGGCTACACCTTC. This translates into CASSLGDFVTDGYTF.

The rearrangement joins TRBV2 to TRBJ2-5; D is possibly TRBD1 or TRBD2 (5 bases each). The length of the CDR3 is 15 residues. The V end lost 6 bases, the J end lost 5 bases, and 19 bases lay between the germline ends. Germline V lookup: CDR1 SNHLY, CDR2 FYNNEI. CDR3 amino acids: CASRVWTSTGETQYF. DNA of the CDR3: TGTGCCAGCAGGGTATGGACATCAACGGGGGAGACCCAGTACTTC.

This clonotype was counted between two and nine times. The chain carries TRBV4-1 and TRBJ1-5; D gene unclear. The CDR3 length is 14 residues. Germline V CDR1 and CDR2: MGHRA, YSYEKL. V lost 0 bases and J 3 bases, leaving 6 bases between the germline ends. CDR3 nucleotides: TGCGCCAGCAGCCAAGAGATCTTCAATCAGCCCCAGCATTTT. Translating it yields CASSQEIFNQPQHF.

The V and J genes are TRBV10-3 and TRBJ1-1; 7 nucleotides agree with TRBD1. CDR1 ENHRY and CDR2 SYGVKD come from the germline V gene. This CDR3 is 13 amino acids long. With V trimmed by 10 bases and J by 2 bases, 7 bases remained unmatched. The CDR3 DNA is TGTGCCAACCTCCGGGACAGAAACACTGAAGCTTTCTTT. It encodes CANLRDRNTEAFF.

This clonotype was observed a few times. The rearrangement uses TRBV20-1 and TRBJ2-1; D call uncertain. Germline values: CDR1 DFQATT, CDR2 SNEGSKA (reference sequence). The CDR3 sequence is 14 residues long. The V gene lost 3 bases and the J gene lost 3 bases, with 12 bases spanning the gap. The CDR3 nucleotides read TGCAGTGCTAGTGGTCTAGTAGGCTACAATGAGCAGTTCTTC. Translating it yields CSASGLVGYNEQFF.

The chain is built from TRBV29-1 and TRBJ2-1; tentatively, D is TRBD2 (6 bases). Germline V gene sequence: CDR1 SQVTM, CDR2 ANQGSEA. The CDR3 loop spans 14 amino acids. Between the trimmed V and J ends, which lost 4 bases and 1 base, there was a span of 11 bases. CDR3 loop: CSVVADGSYNEQFF. The CDR3 DNA sequence: TGCAGCGTTGTAGCGGATGGGTCCTACAATGAGCAGTTCTTC.

The chain joins TRBV5-6 to TRBJ2-7, with 7 bases matching TRBD1. V shed 0 bases, J shed 3 bases, and the junction held 6 bases outside the gene matches. The CDR3 totals 15 residues. Germline assignment: CDR1 SGHDT and CDR2 YYEEEE. Written as DNA, the CDR3 is TGTGCCAGCAGCTTGGTCCTGGGACAGAACTACGAGCAGTACTTC. This encodes CASSLVLGQNYEQYF.

Of note for this clonotype: A junction end diverges from the germline sequence, so it may reflect a read error. This chain connects TRBV5-5 to TRBJ2-6; tentatively, D is TRBD1 (5 bases). The CDR3 sequence is 15 residues long. The germline CDR1 and CDR2 sequences are SGHKS and YYEKEE (reference sequence). DNA for the CDR3: TGTGCCAGCAGCGTGAACAGTCCTGGGGCCAACGTCCTGCCTTTT. Protein: CASSVNSPGANVLPF.

J is TRBJ1-2 and V is TRBV15; the D gene is possibly TRBD1 (5 bases). The germline V and J ends were trimmed by 0 bases and 8 bases, with 19 bases remaining between them. CDR1 and CDR2 (germline): LNHNV, YYDKDF (reference sequence). The CDR3 loop spans 16 amino acids. Here the CDR3 DNA reads TGTGCCACCAGCAGAGATTGGGGCCGGGAGCCCAGGGGCTACACCTTC. It yields the protein CATSRDWGREPRGYTF.

This chain joins TRBV18 and TRBJ2-5, with a possible D match to TRBD2 (5 bases). The CDR3 loop spans 17 amino acids. V shed 5 bases and J shed 2 bases, with 21 bases lying between them. Germline V lookup: CDR1 KGHSH, CDR2 LQKENI. The CDR3 DNA reads TGTGCCAGCTCAACCCTTGTAAATACGGGATATCAAGAGACCCAGTACTTC. It translates to CASSTLVNTGYQETQYF.

The V and J genes are TRBV5-5 and TRBJ2-1, with D perhaps matching TRBD2 (6 bases). The CDR3 sequence is 15 residues long. Between the trimmed V and J ends, which lost 1 base and 3 bases, there was a span of 11 bases. Germline CDR1 reads SGHKS; CDR2 reads YYEKEE (reference sequence). CDR3 sequence (DNA): TGTGCCAGCAGCTTGCGGGAGCTGGACTACAATGAGCAGTTCTTC. Translated: CASSLRELDYNEQFF.